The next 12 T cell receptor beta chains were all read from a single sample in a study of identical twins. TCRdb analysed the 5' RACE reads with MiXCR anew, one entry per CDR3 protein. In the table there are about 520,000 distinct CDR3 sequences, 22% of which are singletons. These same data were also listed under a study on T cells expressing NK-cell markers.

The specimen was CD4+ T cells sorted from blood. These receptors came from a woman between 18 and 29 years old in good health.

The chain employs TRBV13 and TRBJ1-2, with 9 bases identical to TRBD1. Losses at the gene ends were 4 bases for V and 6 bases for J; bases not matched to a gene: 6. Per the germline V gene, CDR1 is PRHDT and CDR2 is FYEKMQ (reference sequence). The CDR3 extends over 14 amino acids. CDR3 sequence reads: CASSSGQGRDGYTF. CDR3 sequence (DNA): TGTGCCAGCAGCTCGGGACAGGGAAGAGATGGCTACACCTTC.

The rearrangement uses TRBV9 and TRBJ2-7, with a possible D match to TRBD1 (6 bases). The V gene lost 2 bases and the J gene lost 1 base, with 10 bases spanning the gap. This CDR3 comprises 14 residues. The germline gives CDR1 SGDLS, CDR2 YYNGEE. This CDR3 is CASSVQDRSYEQYF. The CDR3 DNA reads TGTGCCAGCAGCGTGCAGGACAGATCCTACGAGCAGTACTTC. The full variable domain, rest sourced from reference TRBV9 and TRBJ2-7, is DSGVTQTPKHLITATGQRVTLRCSPRSGDLSVYWYQQSLDQGLQFLIQYYNGEERAKGNILERFSAQQFPDLHSELNLSSLELGDSALYFCASSVQDRSYEQYFGPGTRLTVT.

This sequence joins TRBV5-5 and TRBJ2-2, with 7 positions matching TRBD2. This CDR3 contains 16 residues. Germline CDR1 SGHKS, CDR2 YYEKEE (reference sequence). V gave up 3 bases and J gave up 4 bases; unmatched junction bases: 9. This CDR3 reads CASSWPSGTVTGELFF. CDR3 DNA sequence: TGTGCCAGCAGCTGGCCGAGCGGGACGGTCACCGGGGAGCTGTTTTTT.

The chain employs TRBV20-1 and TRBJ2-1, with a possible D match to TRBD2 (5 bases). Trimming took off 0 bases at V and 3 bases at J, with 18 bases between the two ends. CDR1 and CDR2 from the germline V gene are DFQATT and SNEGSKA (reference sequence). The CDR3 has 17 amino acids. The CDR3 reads CSARDLSPQRSYNEQFF. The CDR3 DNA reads TGCAGTGCTAGAGATCTAAGTCCCCAGCGGAGCTACAATGAGCAGTTCTTC.

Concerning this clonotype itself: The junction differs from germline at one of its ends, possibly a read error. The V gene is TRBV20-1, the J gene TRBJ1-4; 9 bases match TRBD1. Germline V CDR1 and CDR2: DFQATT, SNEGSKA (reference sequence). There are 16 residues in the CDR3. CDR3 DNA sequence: TGCAGTGCTAGCCTCCTGACGGGACAGGGTAATGGAAAACTGTTTTTT. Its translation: CSASLLTGQGNGKLFF.

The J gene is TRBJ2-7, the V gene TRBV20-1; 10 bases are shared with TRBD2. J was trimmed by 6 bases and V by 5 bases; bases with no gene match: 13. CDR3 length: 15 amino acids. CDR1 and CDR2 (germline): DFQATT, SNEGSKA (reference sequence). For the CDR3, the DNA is TGCAGTGCTCGTGATGTAGCGGGAGGACGAGGCGAGCAGTACTTC. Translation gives CSARDVAGGRGEQYF.

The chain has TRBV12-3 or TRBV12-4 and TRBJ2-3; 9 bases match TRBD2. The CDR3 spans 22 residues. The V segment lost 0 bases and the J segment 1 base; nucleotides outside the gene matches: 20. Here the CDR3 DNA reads TGTGCCAGCAGTTTAGCGCGTTTCGTTTCTAGCGGGATAACCTTAGGCACAGATACGCAGTATTTT. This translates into CASSLARFVSSGITLGTDTQYF.

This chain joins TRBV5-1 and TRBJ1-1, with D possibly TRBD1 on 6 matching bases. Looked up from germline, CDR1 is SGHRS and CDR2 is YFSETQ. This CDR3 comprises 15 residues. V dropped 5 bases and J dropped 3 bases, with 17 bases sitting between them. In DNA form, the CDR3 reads TGCGCCAGCAGTGCAACTCCGGGACAAGACACTGAAGCTTTCTTT. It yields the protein CASSATPGQDTEAFF. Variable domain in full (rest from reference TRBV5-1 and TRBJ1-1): KAGVTQTPRYLIKTRGQQVTLSCSPISGHRSVSWYQQTPGQGLQFLFEYFSETQRNKGNFPGRFSGRQFSNSRSEMNVSTLELGDSALYLCASSATPGQDTEAFFGQGTRLTVV.

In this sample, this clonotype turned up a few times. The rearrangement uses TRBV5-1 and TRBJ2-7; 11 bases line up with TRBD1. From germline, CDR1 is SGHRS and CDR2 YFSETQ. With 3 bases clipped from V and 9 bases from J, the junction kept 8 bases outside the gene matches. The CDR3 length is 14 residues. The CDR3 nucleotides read TGCGCCAGCAGCTGGAGGGACAGGGGGTTCGGGCAGTACTTC. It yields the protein CASSWRDRGFGQYF.

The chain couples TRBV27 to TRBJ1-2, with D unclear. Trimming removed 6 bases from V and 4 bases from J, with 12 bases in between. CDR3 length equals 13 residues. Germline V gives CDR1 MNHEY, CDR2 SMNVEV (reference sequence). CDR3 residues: CASRYSSSYGYTF. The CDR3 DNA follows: TGTGCCAGCAGATACAGCTCGAGCTATGGCTACACCTTC.

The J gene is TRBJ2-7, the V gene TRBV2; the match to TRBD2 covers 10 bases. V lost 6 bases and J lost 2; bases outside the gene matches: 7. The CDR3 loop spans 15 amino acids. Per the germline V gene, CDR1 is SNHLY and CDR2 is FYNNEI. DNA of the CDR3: TGTGCCAGCAGGGGGCTAGCGGGGGCCCCCTACGAGCAGTACTTC. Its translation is CASRGLAGAPYEQYF. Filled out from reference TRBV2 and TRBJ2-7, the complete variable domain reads EPEVTQTPSHQVTQMGQEVILRCVPISNHLYFYWYRQILGQKVEFLVSFYNNEISEKSEIFDDQFSVERPDGSNFTLKIRSTKLEDSAMYFCASRGLAGAPYEQYFGPGTRLTVT.

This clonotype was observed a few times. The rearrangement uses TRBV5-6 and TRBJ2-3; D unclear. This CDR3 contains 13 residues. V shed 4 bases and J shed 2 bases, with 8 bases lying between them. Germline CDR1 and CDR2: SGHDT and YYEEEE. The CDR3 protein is CASSDLSTDTQYF. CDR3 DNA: TGTGCCAGCAGCGATTTATCCACAGATACGCAGTATTTT.